The rows below give T cell receptor beta chains drawn from one sample of a study of post-analysis software for immune sequencing data. TCRdb reanalysed the PCR reads using MiXCR and keeps one entry per CDR3 protein. The data hold about 620,000 distinct CDR3 sequences, with around 44% observed a single time. The sample consisted of blood. These receptors were taken from a girl under 18 with multiple sclerosis. The conserved cysteine and the conserved F or W are not part of the CDR3 here.

length: 13
V: TRBV7-9
CDR3: ASSITDRVPDTQY

length: 13
V: TRBV29-1
CDR3: SVEDRGGRGLGYT

length: 15
V: TRBV29-1
CDR3: SVSGTSGSRIGETQY

length: 9
V: TRBV29-1
CDR3: SVGGGHGYT

length: 12
V: TRBV12-3/TRBV12-4
CDR3: ASSLSRRIQPQH

length: 12
V: TRBV5-1
CDR3: ASRHPGLPYEQY

length: 11
V: TRBV12-3/TRBV12-4
CDR3: ASESSSYNEQF

length: 11
V: TRBV10-3
CDR3: AISEEGANVLT

length: 10
V: TRBV12-3/TRBV12-4
CDR3: ATISRSGSPF

length: 14
V: TRBV12-3/TRBV12-4
CDR3: ASSSTGTSGSNEQF

length: 14
V: TRBV5-1
CDR3: ASSLVGRELLDTQY

length: 12
V: TRBV4-2
CDR3: ASSQGAGGQTQY

length: 15
V: TRBV5-6
CDR3: ASSLDRGGSGANVLT

length: 13
V: TRBV29-1
CDR3: SVEDPWVADTEAF

length: 12
V: TRBV5-1
CDR3: TSSQPSGQETQY

length: 13
V: TRBV12-3/TRBV12-4
CDR3: ASSRTRGFTDTQY

length: 13
V: TRBV12-3/TRBV12-4
CDR3: ASSLGAAGANVLT

length: 10
V: TRBV11-2
CDR3: ASSRETEGAF

length: 10
V: TRBV6-5
CDR3: ASTTNTGEQY

length: 14
V: TRBV7-9
CDR3: ASSPYRGQSTSPLH

length: 17
V: TRBV5-1
CDR3: ASSTGGTSGFSSYNEQF

length: 12
V: TRBV7-8
CDR3: ASSPRTPLYEQY

length: 15
V: TRBV29-1
CDR3: IVEPTLGSGSTYEQF

length: 13
V: TRBV18
CDR3: ASSPPGAAKNIQY

length: 13
V: TRBV9
CDR3: ASSVASGLADTQY

length: 15
V: TRBV10-3
CDR3: AISESIVGRTASGYT

length: 13
V: TRBV13
CDR3: ASSSSDSFGNEQF

length: 16
V: TRBV4-1
CDR3: ASSQHQLAGGLTGELF

length: 13
V: TRBV4-1
CDR3: ASSQEDDDTDTQY

length: 12
V: TRBV20-1
CDR3: SARDGLGRNIQY

length: 12
V: TRBV10-3
CDR3: AIKSGTFSYEQY

length: 9
V: TRBV6-6
CDR3: ASTDHYGYT

length: 15
V: TRBV11-3
CDR3: ASRTSGIRGRSDTQY

length: 12
V: TRBV29-1
CDR3: SVATPYPAYEQY

length: 15
V: TRBV7-9
CDR3: ASSLARAAVGTDTQY

length: 14
V: TRBV12-3/TRBV12-4
CDR3: ASTLKQGGVRNEQF

length: 13
V: TRBV12-3/TRBV12-4
CDR3: ASSLTNRIPYGYT

length: 14
V: TRBV5-1
CDR3: ASSSRGNSGANVLT

length: 12
V: TRBV7-2
CDR3: ASSLTQGAYEQY

length: 10
V: TRBV12-3/TRBV12-4
CDR3: ASSPTSPVQY

length: 9
V: TRBV2
CDR3: ASGEQGGYT

length: 11
V: TRBV28
CDR3: ASVATSTDTQY

length: 14
V: TRBV5-1
CDR3: ASSPKGQGNTYGYT

length: 10
V: TRBV5-6
CDR3: ASSLQLYEQY

length: 16
V: TRBV5-6
CDR3: ASSSDTRSGLNTDTQY

length: 13
V: TRBV20-1
CDR3: SARDPAEGRYEQY

length: 12
V: TRBV2
CDR3: ASSVRQGRNEQF

length: 12
V: TRBV12-3/TRBV12-4
CDR3: ASSYPDSPYGYT

length: 9
V: TRBV29-1
CDR3: SVDRGDEQF

length: 11
V: TRBV20-1
CDR3: SARSTGQETQY

length: 10
V: TRBV9
CDR3: ASRWGRGEQY

length: 11
V: TRBV6-1
CDR3: ASSEGNGRTQY

length: 14
V: TRBV11-3
CDR3: ASSGRRDSTTDTQY

length: 11
V: TRBV12-3/TRBV12-4
CDR3: ASSFREGETQY